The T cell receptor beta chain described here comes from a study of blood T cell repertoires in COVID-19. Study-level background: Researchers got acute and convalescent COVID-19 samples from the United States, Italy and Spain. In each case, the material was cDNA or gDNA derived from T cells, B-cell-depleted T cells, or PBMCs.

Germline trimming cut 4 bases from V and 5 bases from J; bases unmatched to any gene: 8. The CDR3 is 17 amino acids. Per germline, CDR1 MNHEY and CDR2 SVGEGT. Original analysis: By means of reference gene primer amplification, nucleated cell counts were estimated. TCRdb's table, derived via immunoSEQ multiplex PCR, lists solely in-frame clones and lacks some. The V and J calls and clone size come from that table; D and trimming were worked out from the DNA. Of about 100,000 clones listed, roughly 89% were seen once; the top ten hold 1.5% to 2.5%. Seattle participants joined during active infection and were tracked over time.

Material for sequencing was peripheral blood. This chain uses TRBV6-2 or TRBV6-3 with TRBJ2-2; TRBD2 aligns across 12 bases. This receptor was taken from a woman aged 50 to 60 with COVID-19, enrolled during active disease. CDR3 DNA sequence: TGTGCCAGCAGTTCTCGACTAGCGGGGGCACGGACCGGGGAGCTGTTTTTT. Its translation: CASSSRLAGARTGELFF.